Listed below are T cell receptor beta chains from one sample, sequenced in a study of cytomegalovirus exposure and HLA in healthy donors. Repertoires were generated with immunoSEQ multiplex PCR, while TCRdb's copy carries only in-frame clones and drops some. The repertoire holds about 110,000 clones, with approximately 96% as singletons. Sequencing used PBMCs. The receptors were sampled from a woman between 18 and 30 years old in good health and CMV-seronegative. Each CDR3 is given with its conserved first and last residue. The D gene is left open where the match is weak. Rows give clone size only sometimes, using once, few, many, or a class for an expanded clone.

>TRBD2|NA|TRBJ2-1|TRBV10-3
TGTGCCATCGGGACTAGCGGGGGGACAGACCCAGGAGAGCAGTTCTTC
CAIGTSGGTDPGEQFF
>NA|NA|TRBJ1-2|TRBV29-1
TGCAGCGTTGATGGGGAACAGGTTATTAATGGCTACACCTTC
CSVDGEQVINGYTF
>NA|NA|TRBJ2-1|TRBV28
TGTGCCAGCAGTGATTCCGGGACAACTCTATACAATGAGCAGTTCTTC
CASSDSGTTLYNEQFF
>TRBD1|NA|TRBJ1-1|TRBV19
TGTGCCAGTAGTACAAGACAGGGGTTGAACACTGAAGCTTTCTTT
CASSTRQGLNTEAFF
>TRBD1|NA|TRBJ1-1|TRBV10-3
TGTGCCATCAGGTCGGGCTTAGGGCAGGGGGCGCAGGACACTGAAGCTTTCTTT
CAIRSGLGQGAQDTEAFF
>TRBD1|NA|TRBJ1-2|TRBV2
TGTGCCAGCAGACCCGGACAGGGGGTGGAAGGCTACACCTTC
CASRPGQGVEGYTF
>TRBD2|NA|TRBJ2-5|TRBV7-6
TGTGCCAGCAGCTTATACGAGGGTAGCGGGGGCGACATTCAAGAGACCCAGTACTTC
CASSLYEGSGGDIQETQYF
>TRBD1|NA|TRBJ1-1|TRBV6-1
TGTGCCAGCAGTGAACCCGCGGGAGGGGGCTACACTGAAGCTTTCTTT
CASSEPAGGGYTEAFF
>NA|NA|TRBJ2-7|TRBV9
TGTGCCAGCAGCGTAGCTGAGGGCGGGCCCTACGAGCAGTACTTC
CASSVAEGGPYEQYF
>TRBD1|NA|TRBJ2-3|TRBV7-9
TGTGCCAGCAGCTGGGGACAGGGGGCTAGAGATACGCAGTATTTT
CASSWGQGARDTQYF
>TRBD1|NA|TRBJ1-5|TRBV27
TGTGCCAGCAGTTGGGACAGGGTTCAGCCCCAGCATTTT
CASSWDRVQPQHF
>NA|NA|TRBJ2-4|TRBV9
TGTGCCAGCAGCCCCGCCGTCCATTCTAGCAGCGGCCTTCAGTACTTC
CASSPAVHSSSGLQYF
>NA|NA|TRBJ1-5|TRBV21-1
TGTGCCAGCACCCAGACCAGGAATCAGCCCCAGCATTTT
CASTQTRNQPQHF
>NA|NA|TRBJ2-7|TRBV9
TGTGCCAGCAGCGTAGGGGTAGCGTTGCCCTACGAGCAGTACTTC
CASSVGVALPYEQYF
>NA|NA|TRBJ1-5|TRBV19
TGTGCCAGTAGTGTACGAGATCTGAATCAGCCCCAGCATTTT
CASSVRDLNQPQHF
>NA|NA|TRBJ1-1|TRBV6-5
TGTGCCAGCACCCCGACAAGTGGGGGGACTGAAGCTTTCTTT
CASTPTSGGTEAFF
>NA|NA|TRBJ1-6|TRBV10-1
TGCGCCAATACGGACGGGAGCTCCTATAATTCACCCCTCCACTTT
CANTDGSSYNSPLHF
>NA|NA|TRBJ2-7|TRBV18
TGTGCCAGCTCCGTGTCTAATCAGGGCTTATACGAGCAGTACTTC
CASSVSNQGLYEQYF
>TRBD1|NA|TRBJ1-5|TRBV28
TGTGCCAGCAGCAGGGGGTTGAGGGATCAGCCCCAGCATTTT
CASSRGLRDQPQHF
>TRBD1|NA|TRBJ1-1|TRBV28
TGTGCCAGCAGTTTGGGACAGCGGAACACTGAAGCTTTCTTT
CASSLGQRNTEAFF
>TRBD1|NA|TRBJ1-2|TRBV6-4
TGTGCCAGCAGAGAAACCGGGACAGGCAACTATGGCTACACCTTC
CASRETGTGNYGYTF
>TRBD1|NA|TRBJ2-1|TRBV30
TGTGCCTGGAGGGAAAAGGGGGCCGGCTACAATGAGCAGTTCTTC
CAWREKGAGYNEQFF
>TRBD2|few|TRBJ2-7|TRBV27
TGTGCCAGCAGTTTAGCGTCCCCGGTTGCCAGGACTAGTCGCGAGCAGTACTTC
CASSLASPVARTSREQYF
>NA|NA|TRBJ2-7|TRBV7-3
TGTGCCAGCAGCTTAACGGGGGGGCCCCACGAGCAGTACTTC
CASSLTGGPHEQYF
>NA|NA|TRBJ1-1|TRBV18
TGTGCCAGCTCACCACGACAGGTCCATCAGTTGAACACTGAAGCTTTCTTT
CASSPRQVHQLNTEAFF
>NA|NA|TRBJ1-1|TRBV11-2
TGTGCCAGCAGCTTAGAGGGGGACAATGTGGAAGCTTTCTTT
CASSLEGDNVEAFF
>TRBD1|NA|TRBJ1-2|TRBV2
TGTGCCAGCTCCCCCAGACAGGGGGCTAACTATGGCTACACCTTC
CASSPRQGANYGYTF
>NA|NA|TRBJ2-5|TRBV7-9
TGTGCCAGCAGCCCCCCGGACAGCGCTGAACAAGAGACCCAGTACTTC
CASSPPDSAEQETQYF
>NA|once|TRBJ2-3|TRBV7-8
TGTGCCAGCAGCTTATGGAGTCTAGGGGGGGGCAGCACAGATACGCAGTATTTT
CASSLWSLGGGSTDTQYF
>NA|NA|TRBJ2-7|TRBV5-1
TGCGCCAGCAGCTTGGCGGACAGAGTTGCGGACGAGCAGTACTTC
CASSLADRVADEQYF
>NA|NA|TRBJ2-3|TRBV6-6
TGTGCCAGCGGGTACGGCGGGACAGATACGCAGTATTTT
CASGYGGTDTQYF
>TRBD2|NA|TRBJ2-7|TRBV4-3
TGCGCCAGCAGTATAGCGGGGGGCGGCCGACACGAGCAGTACTTC
CASSIAGGGRHEQYF
>TRBD2|NA|TRBJ2-7|TRBV5-6
TGTGCCAGCAGCGCGCGCGGACTAGCGGGGGGGCTCGAGCAGTACTTC
CASSARGLAGGLEQYF
>TRBD2|NA|TRBJ2-3|TRBV7-2
TGTGCCAGCAGCTTAGTCGGGACTAGCTGGCCAGATACGCAGTATTTT
CASSLVGTSWPDTQYF
>TRBD2|NA|TRBJ2-7|TRBV4-1
TGCGCCAGCAGCCAAGGTTGGCGGGGGGCCTACGAGCAGTACTTC
CASSQGWRGAYEQYF
>TRBD1|NA|TRBJ1-2|TRBV5-1
TGCGCCAGCAGCTTGGACCGGGGAGGGGACAGGGGGGGTAGCTACACCTTC
CASSLDRGGDRGGSYTF
>TRBD1|once|TRBJ2-4|TRBV27
TGTGCCAGCAGTTCCCCTGGACAGGGTAACATTCAGTACTTC
CASSSPGQGNIQYF
>TRBD2|NA|TRBJ2-7|TRBV6-5
TGTGCCAGCAGATTCCCTAGCGGGGCCAAATACGAGCAGTACTTC
CASRFPSGAKYEQYF
>NA|NA|TRBJ1-2|TRBV19
TGTGCCAGTAGTATACCCCTGACAGGAAACTATGGCTACACCTTC
CASSIPLTGNYGYTF
>TRBD2|NA|TRBJ2-3|TRBV6-8
TGTGCCAGCAAGCCCACTAGCGGAGCCACAGATACGCAGTATTTT
CASKPTSGATDTQYF
>TRBD1|NA|TRBJ2-5|TRBV19
TGTGCCAGTAGTATGGGACAGGGGCAAGAGACCCAGTACTTC
CASSMGQGQETQYF
>TRBD2|NA|TRBJ2-2|TRBV4-1
TGCGCCAGCAGCCAAGAGGGAGGGCTCGGGGAGCTGTTTTTT
CASSQEGGLGELFF
>TRBD2|NA|TRBJ2-1|TRBV7-2
TGTGCCAGCAGCCCCCGCAGCGGGGGGGCAGCTGAGCAGTTCTTC
CASSPRSGGAAEQFF
>TRBD1|NA|TRBJ2-7|TRBV18
TGTGCCAGCTCACCAGCTGGACAGGGATACGAGCAGTACTTC
CASSPAGQGYEQYF
>NA|NA|TRBJ1-5|TRBV2
TGTGCCAGCAGTGAAGCGTGGATCGGTAGCAATGGTCAGCCCCAGCATTTT
CASSEAWIGSNGQPQHF